The present T cell receptor (beta chain) was sequenced within a study of response to subunit inactivated influenza vaccine. Study results and limitations: Researchers suggested that each seasonal influenza vaccination recruits few new T cells.

Of note for this clonotype: The antigen is not known.

Via MiXCR, TCRdb re-called the RT-PCR reads, giving one row per CDR3 protein. The sample records 500,000 to 600,000 distinct CDR3 sequences, over 10% being singletons. Germline CDR1 is SGHVS and CDR2 is FNYEAQ. Trimming removed 8 bases at V and 4 bases at J, with 21 bases between. This CDR3 region has 15 residues. This clonotype was sampled from a man aged 50-60 years who received an inactivated influenza vaccine. This specimen consisted of PBMCs from blood, obtained more than 35 days after vaccination. V usage is TRBV7-6 and J usage is TRBJ2-7, with D perhaps matching TRBD2 (6 bases). This CDR3 is CASRSGPMSDYEQYF. DNA of the CDR3: TGTGCCAGCCGAAGCGGGCCCATGAGCGATTACGAGCAGTACTTC.